The clone carrying this T cell receptor (beta chain) is medium-sized (0.01 to 0.1%) in the sample. Its antigen is still unknown. The data stem from a study of neurological immune-mediated disorders. Points from the study as a whole: HTLV-1-associated myelopathy displayed the greatest TCR clonal expansion, and multiple sclerosis exhibited the smallest, lower than that of healthy controls.

The cDNA came from 5'RACE with 10-nucleotide random UMIs. TCRdb ran MiXCR on the 5' RACE reads and lists one entry per CDR3 protein. The sample holds about 21,000 distinct CDR3 sequences, 15% to 20% seen once. V was trimmed by 7 bases and J by 0 bases, leaving 12 bases between them. The length of the CDR3 is 13 residues. CDR1 and CDR2 from the germline V gene are DFQATT and SNEGSKA (reference sequence). This receptor was taken from a woman in her late teens or twenties with multiple sclerosis. Specimen: CD8+ T cells from blood. J is TRBJ1-2 and V is TRBV20-1; no reliable D call. CDR3 sequence: CSVCCDANYGYTF. The CDR3 nucleotides are TGCAGTGTATGTTGTGACGCTAACTATGGCTACACCTTC.